There are a few counts of the clone carrying this TCR beta chain. The target antigen is unknown. The source of the sample is a study of vaccination effects on CD4 cells after COVID-19. This table comes from immunoSEQ multiplex PCR, and its TCRdb copy is limited to in-frame clones, with some not included. This sample yields about 70,000 clones, of which 65% to 85% are seen a single time; 5% to 6% belongs to the top ten. Expansion with viral peptide pools was applied to antigen-specific CD4+ T cells by the ViraFEST assay prior to sequencing. When more than 9 days of culture had elapsed, CD4+ T cells were isolated. Between March and December 2020, the person had a SARS-CoV-2 infection that PCR confirmed. This CDR3 is built from 13 residues. Germline CDR1 is LNHNV and CDR2 is YYDKDF (reference sequence). V lost 6 bases to trimming and J lost 6 bases, with 14 bases between them.

This receptor was identified in a human donor who had a prior SARS-CoV-2 infection. The specimen was CD4+ T cells from PBMCs cultured with HIV peptides, collected before COVID-19 vaccination. Subset given: HIV-1 Nef peptide pool negative control/reference culture. This chain connects TRBV15 to TRBJ1-2; D uncertain. This chain's CDR3 is CATRDDAWDGYTF. The CDR3 DNA reads as TGTGCCACCAGAGACGATGCGTGGGATGGCTACACCTTC. The full variable domain, completed using reference TRBV15 and TRBJ1-2, is DAMVIQNPRYQVTQFGKPVTLSCSQTLNHNVMYWYQQKSSQAPKLLFHYYDKDFNNEADTPDNFQSRRPNTSFCFLDIRSPGLGDTAMYLCATRDDAWDGYTFGSGTRLTVV.